This T cell receptor (beta chain) was profiled in a study of cytomegalovirus exposure and HLA in healthy donors. The PCR contained 60 Vbeta and 13 Jbeta primers. The assay was immunoSEQ multiplex PCR, and TCRdb's table has in-frame clones only and misses some. In the table there are 100,000 to 120,000 clones, roughly an eighth of which are singletons. The TCR originated in a middle-aged man in good health and CMV-seropositive. The material sequenced was PBMCs.

The CDR3 DNA reads TGTGCCAGCAACAAACAGGGTTACAATGAGCAGTTCTTC. It yields the protein CASNKQGYNEQFF. The gene calls are TRBV7-2 and TRBJ2-1; TRBD1 might be the D (6 bases). V was pared by 7 bases and J by 4 bases, with 11 bases between. The CDR3 is 13 residues long. Germline-derived CDR1 and CDR2 are SGHTA and FQGNSA.